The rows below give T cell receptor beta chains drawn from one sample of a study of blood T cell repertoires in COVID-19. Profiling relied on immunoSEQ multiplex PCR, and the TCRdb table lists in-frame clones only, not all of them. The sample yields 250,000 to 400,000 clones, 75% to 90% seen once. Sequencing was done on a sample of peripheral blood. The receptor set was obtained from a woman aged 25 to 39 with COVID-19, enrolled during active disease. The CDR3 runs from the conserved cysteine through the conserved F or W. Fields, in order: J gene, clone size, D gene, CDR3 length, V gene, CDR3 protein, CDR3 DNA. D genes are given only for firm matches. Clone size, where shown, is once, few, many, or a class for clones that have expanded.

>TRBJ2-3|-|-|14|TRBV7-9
CASTQTASTDTQYF
TGTGCCAGCACCCAGACTGCTAGCACAGATACGCAGTATTTT
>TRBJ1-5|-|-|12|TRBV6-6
CASRGSNQPQHF
TGTGCCAGTCGAGGAAGCAATCAGCCCCAGCATTTT
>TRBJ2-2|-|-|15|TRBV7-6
CASSSPAGSTGELFF
TGTGCCAGCAGCTCGCCCGCTGGGAGTACCGGGGAGCTGTTTTTT
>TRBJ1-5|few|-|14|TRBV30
CAWSAGTFNQPQHF
TGTGCCTGGTCCGCCGGGACATTTAATCAGCCCCAGCATTTT
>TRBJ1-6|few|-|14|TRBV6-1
CASSETPTVSPLHF
TGTGCCAGCAGTGAGACCCCGACTGTTTCACCCCTCCACTTT
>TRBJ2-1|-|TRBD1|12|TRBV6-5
CATSGTGIEQFF
TGTGCCACCTCCGGGACAGGGATAGAGCAGTTCTTC
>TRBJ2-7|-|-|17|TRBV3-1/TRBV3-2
CASSQGNRVEAFYEQYF
TGTGCCAGCAGCCAGGGTAACAGGGTTGAGGCCTTCTACGAGCAGTACTTC
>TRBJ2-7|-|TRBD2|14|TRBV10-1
CASSILAGAYEQYF
TGCGCCAGCAGTATCCTAGCGGGAGCCTACGAGCAGTACTTC
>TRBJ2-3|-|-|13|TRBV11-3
CASSLGAPDTQYF
TGTGCCAGCAGCTTAGGGGCTCCGGATACGCAGTATTTT
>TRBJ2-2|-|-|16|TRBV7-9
CASSLDGGQYTGELFF
TGTGCCAGCAGCTTAGACGGGGGACAGTACACCGGGGAGCTGTTTTTT
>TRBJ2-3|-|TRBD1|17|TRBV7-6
CASSLVGGTGFTDTQYF
TGTGCCAGCAGCTTAGTCGGCGGGACAGGGTTCACAGATACGCAGTATTTT
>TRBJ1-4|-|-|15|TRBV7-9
CASSSRLISNEKLFF
TGTGCCAGCAGCTCCCGACTGATATCTAATGAAAAACTGTTTTTT
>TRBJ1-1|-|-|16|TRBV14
CASSQDYTAMNTEAFF
TGTGCCAGCAGCCAAGATTACACAGCAATGAACACTGAAGCTTTCTTT
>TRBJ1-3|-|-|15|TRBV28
CASSLLLESGNTIYF
TGTGCCAGCAGCCTATTGTTAGAATCTGGAAACACCATATATTTT
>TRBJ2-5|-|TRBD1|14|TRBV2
CASSRDRGQETQYF
TGTGCCAGCAGCCGCGACAGGGGCCAAGAGACCCAGTACTTC
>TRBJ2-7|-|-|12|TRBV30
CAWSMTAYEQYF
TGTGCCTGGAGTATGACTGCCTACGAGCAGTACTTC
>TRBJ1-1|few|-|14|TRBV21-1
CASSSPTGSTEAFF
TGTGCCAGCAGCTCCCCGACAGGGTCCACTGAAGCTTTCTTT
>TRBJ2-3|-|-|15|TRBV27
CASSLAEGRTDTQYF
TGTGCCAGCAGTTTAGCGGAGGGTCGCACAGATACGCAGTATTTT
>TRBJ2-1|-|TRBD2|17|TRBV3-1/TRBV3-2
CASRPSGAGGGRNEQFF
TGTGCCAGCAGACCCTCCGGGGCGGGAGGTGGTCGGAATGAGCAGTTCTTC
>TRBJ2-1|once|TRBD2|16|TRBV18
CASSPVLAGGTSQQFF
TGTGCCAGCTCACCAGTACTAGCGGGGGGGACTTCCCAGCAGTTCTTC
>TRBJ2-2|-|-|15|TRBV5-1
CASRHGNVAAGELFF
TGCGCCAGTCGACACGGGAATGTCGCAGCCGGGGAGCTGTTTTTT
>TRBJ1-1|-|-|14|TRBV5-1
CASSLSGMNTEAFF
TGCGCCAGCAGCTTGTCAGGGATGAACACTGAAGCTTTCTTT
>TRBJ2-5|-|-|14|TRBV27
CASSLRQDQETQYF
TGTGCCAGCAGTTTACGGCAGGACCAAGAGACCCAGTACTTC
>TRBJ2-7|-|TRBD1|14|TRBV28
CAGGTGGPSYEQYF
TGTGCCGGCGGAACAGGGGGTCCCTCCTACGAGCAGTACTTC
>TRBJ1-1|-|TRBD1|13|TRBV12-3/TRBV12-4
CASSGGMNTEAFF
TGTGCCAGCTCAGGGGGGATGAACACTGAAGCTTTCTTT
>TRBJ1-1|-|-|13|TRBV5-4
CASSLNTNTEAFF
TGTGCCAGCAGCTTGAACACGAACACTGAAGCTTTCTTT
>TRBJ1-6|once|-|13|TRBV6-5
CASIKDSNSPLHF
TGTGCCAGCATAAAAGACAGTAATTCACCCCTCCACTTT
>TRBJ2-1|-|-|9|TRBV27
CASNREQFF
TGTGCCAGCAATCGGGAGCAGTTCTTC
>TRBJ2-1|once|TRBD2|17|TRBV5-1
CASSLELAGGSYNEQFF
TGCGCCAGCAGCTTGGAACTAGCGGGAGGGTCCTACAATGAGCAGTTCTTC
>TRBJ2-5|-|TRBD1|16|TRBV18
CASSQTGGSKQETQYF
TGTGCCAGCTCCCAAACAGGGGGTAGTAAACAAGAGACCCAGTACTTC
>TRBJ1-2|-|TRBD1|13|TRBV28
CASIPQGGYGYTF
TGTGCCAGCATCCCGCAGGGGGGCTATGGCTACACCTTC
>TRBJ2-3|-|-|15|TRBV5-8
CASSLGGGIADTQYF
TGTGCCAGCAGCTTGGGTGGGGGCATCGCAGATACGCAGTATTTT
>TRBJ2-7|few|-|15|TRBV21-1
CASSDRDRSPDEQYF
TGTGCCAGCAGCGACCGGGACAGGTCCCCTGATGAGCAGTACTTC
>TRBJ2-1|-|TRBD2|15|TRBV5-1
CASSLGTSGFHEQFF
TGCGCCAGCAGCTTAGGGACTAGCGGTTTCCATGAGCAGTTCTTC
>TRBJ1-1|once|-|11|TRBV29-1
CSVGAGGKAFF
TGCAGCGTTGGGGCGGGAGGTAAAGCTTTCTTT
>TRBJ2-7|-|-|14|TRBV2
CASSESAVSYEQYF
TGTGCCAGCAGTGAATCCGCGGTGTCCTACGAGCAGTACTTC
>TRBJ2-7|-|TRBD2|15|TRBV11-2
CASSTTSASSYEQYF
TGTGCCAGCAGCACGACTAGCGCGAGCTCCTACGAGCAGTACTTC
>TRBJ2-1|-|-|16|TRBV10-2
CASKTGGAGSWNEQFF
TGCGCCAGCAAGACGGGGGGCGCGGGCTCTTGGAATGAGCAGTTCTTC
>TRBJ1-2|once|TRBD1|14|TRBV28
CASSGTGGDYGYTF
TGTGCCAGCAGTGGGACAGGGGGCGACTATGGCTACACCTTC
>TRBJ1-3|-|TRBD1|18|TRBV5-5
CASSLATSGGASGNTIYF
TGTGCCAGCAGCTTGGCTACGTCAGGGGGCGCATCAGGAAACACCATATATTTT
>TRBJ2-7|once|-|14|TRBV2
CATRPRTNSYEQYF
TGTGCCACCCGCCCCAGGACAAACTCCTACGAGCAGTACTTC
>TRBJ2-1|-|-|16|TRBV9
CASSPHGGQEGNEQFF
TGTGCCAGCAGCCCTCATGGGGGCCAGGAAGGCAATGAGCAGTTCTTC
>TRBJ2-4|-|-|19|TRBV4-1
CASSQWASTADLAKNIQYF
TGCGCCAGCAGCCAATGGGCGTCGACAGCAGATCTAGCCAAAAACATTCAGTACTTC
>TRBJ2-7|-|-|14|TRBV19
CASSTGLEGGEQYF
TGTGCCAGTAGTACCGGACTGGAGGGAGGCGAGCAGTACTTC
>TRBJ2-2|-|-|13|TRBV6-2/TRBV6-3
CASSLSRSGELFF
TGTGCCAGCAGTCTCTCGAGGTCCGGGGAGCTGTTTTTT
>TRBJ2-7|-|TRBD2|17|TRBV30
CAWSPFRTSGSSNEQYF
TGTGCCTGGAGTCCATTCAGGACTAGCGGGAGCAGTAACGAGCAGTACTTC
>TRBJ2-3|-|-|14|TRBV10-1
CASSGERSTDTQYF
TGCGCCAGCAGTGGGGAGCGGAGCACAGATACGCAGTATTTT
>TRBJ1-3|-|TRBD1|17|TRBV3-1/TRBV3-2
CASSQAGTGESGNTIYF
TGTGCCAGCAGCCAAGCTGGGACAGGGGAGTCTGGAAACACCATATATTTT
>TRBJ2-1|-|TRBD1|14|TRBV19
CACRDRTHLNEQFF
TGTGCCTGCCGGGACAGGACACATCTCAATGAGCAGTTCTTC
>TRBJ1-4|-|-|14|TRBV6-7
CASSTGHSNEKLFF
TGTGCCAGCAGTACCGGACACTCCAATGAAAAACTGTTTTTT
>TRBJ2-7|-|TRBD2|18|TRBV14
CASSQDNPLAGGPYEQYF
TGTGCCAGCAGCCAAGATAATCCCCTAGCGGGAGGCCCCTACGAGCAGTACTTC
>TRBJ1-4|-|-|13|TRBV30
CAWSDRVWGKLFF
TGTGCCTGGAGTGACAGGGTGTGGGGAAAACTGTTTTTT
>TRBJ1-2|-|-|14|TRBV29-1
CSVRGNERNYGYTF
TGCAGCGTCCGAGGCAACGAACGGAACTATGGCTACACCTTC
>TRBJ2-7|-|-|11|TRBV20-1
CSAPKRFEQYF
TGCAGTGCCCCTAAGCGATTCGAGCAGTACTTC